The present T cell receptor (beta chain) was sequenced within a study of chemoradiotherapy in HPV16-positive cancers. The overall study: A couple of HPV16-positive patients' cells yielded candidate HPV-specific clones and common motifs.

J gave up 6 bases and V 1 base, and 0 bases lay outside the gene matches. The CDR3 is made up of 13 amino acids. Germline CDR1 SGHAT, CDR2 FQNNGV. Clones were sequenced by immunoSEQ multiplex PCR, and TCRdb holds only the in-frame ones, with some missing. The top ten clones hold approximately 14% of a sample with some 4,900 clones, 78% of them seen once. Specimen: tumor tissue, collected from a patient who underwent chemoradiotherapy. This chain joins TRBV11-2 and TRBJ1-2; 9 bases match TRBD1. This clonotype originated in a human donor with HPV-associated anogenital cancer. Here the CDR3 reads CASSLGTGDGYTF. The CDR3, as DNA: TGTGCCAGCAGCTTAGGGACAGGGGATGGCTACACCTTC.